One and the same sample provided the 26 T cell receptor beta chains below, sequenced in a study of T cells in Graves' hyperthyroidism and ophthalmopathy. TCR beta CDR3 regions were amplified from RNA. Primed by the HTBI set, a first-round RT-PCR was run on the TCR CDR3. From the multiplex PCR reads, TCRdb called clonotypes with MiXCR, one entry per CDR3 protein. The sample yields about 420,000 distinct CDR3 sequences, 15% to 19% seen once. The sequencing input was blood. Source of these receptors: a woman between 18 and 29 years old with Graves' hyperthyroidism.

This clonotype was detected ten times or more. The chain recombines TRBV28 with TRBJ1-5, with a tentative D call TRBD1 (5 bases). V shed 6 bases and J shed 11 bases, with 11 bases lying between them. Germline CDR1 and CDR2: MDHEN and SYDVKM. This CDR3 spans 11 amino acids. The CDR3 sequence is CASSHDSTQHF. The CDR3 nucleotides are TGTGCCAGCAGCCACGACAGCACCCAGCATTTT.

This clonotype was recorded at least ten times. The CDR3 region has the DNA TGTGCCAGCAGCACGAGGACTAGCGGGAGGGTCTCTGAGCAGTTCTTC. Its translation is CASSTRTSGRVSEQFF. V gene TRBV12-3 or TRBV12-4 combines with J gene TRBJ2-1, with TRBD2 matching over 15 bases. The junction had 9 bases not matched to a gene; V was cut back by 6 bases and J by 9 bases. This CDR3 has 16 amino acids.

The V gene is TRBV5-6, the J gene TRBJ2-7, with no clear D. Trimming left V 4 bases short and J 1 base short, with 9 bases between. CDR3 length equals 13 residues. The germline CDR1 and CDR2 sequences are SGHDT and YYEEEE. The chain's CDR3 is CASSTLTSYEQYF. The DNA for the CDR3 is TGTGCCAGCAGCACCCTGACATCCTACGAGCAGTACTTC.

This chain uses TRBV2 with TRBJ2-1; 10 nucleotides agree with TRBD2. Trimming cost V 5 bases and J 9 bases; bases outside gene matches: 4. The CDR3 runs 13 residues. Germline CDR1 SNHLY, CDR2 FYNNEI. CDR3 bases: TGTGCCAGCAGTTGGAAGCGGGAGGGTGAGCAGTTCTTC. Amino acids: CASSWKREGEQFF.

This clonotype turned up a few times. CDR3 loop: CAISDQQRTYEQYF. The CDR3 DNA is TGTGCCATCAGTGACCAACAGAGAACCTACGAGCAGTACTTC. This chain joins TRBV10-3 and TRBJ2-7; D is unclear. The germline V gene encodes CDR1 ENHRY and CDR2 SYGVKD. V was cut by 3 bases and J by 2 bases, with 11 bases left in between. The length of the CDR3 is 14 residues.

This clonotype was observed many times. The chain carries TRBV2 and TRBJ1-2; D remains ambiguous. Germline V gives CDR1 SNHLY, CDR2 FYNNEI. Trimming shortened V by 1 base and J by 0 bases, and 3 bases separated the two germline ends. The CDR3 extends over 13 amino acids. CDR3 in DNA: TGTGCCAGCAGTGAAGTCACTAACTATGGCTACACCTTC. Its protein is CASSEVTNYGYTF.

This clonotype was picked up many times. The V call is TRBV3-1, the J call TRBJ2-5, with TRBD2 matching 7 bases. The germline V gene has CDR1 LGHDT and CDR2 YNNKEL (reference sequence). The CDR3 loop spans 15 amino acids. Unmatched junction bases numbered 6, after V lost 0 bases and J lost 5 bases. As DNA, the CDR3 is TGTGCCAGCAGCCAAGAATTAGCGGGCGGCGAGACCCAGTACTTC. Amino acids: CASSQELAGGETQYF.

This clonotype was recorded many times. The rearrangement joins TRBV28 to TRBJ2-1; D not certain. The CDR3 covers 13 residues. Germline CDR1 MDHEN, CDR2 SYDVKM. The germline V and J ends were trimmed by 6 bases and 5 bases, with 11 bases remaining between them. CDR3 bases: TGTGCCAGCAGCGGTGGACGGCACAATGAGCAGTTCTTC. Protein sequence: CASSGGRHNEQFF.

This clonotype occurred many times. The chain employs TRBV11-2 and TRBJ1-6, with a weak D call TRBD1 (6 bases). There are 17 residues in the CDR3. Trimming left V 5 bases short and J 7 bases short, with 21 bases between. The germline V gene has CDR1 SGHAT and CDR2 FQNNGV. CDR3 sequence (DNA): TGTGCCAGCAGCCGCACGATCCAGGGACAAGGGAATTCACCCCTCCACTTT. Its protein product is CASSRTIQGQGNSPLHF.

The chain combines TRBV20-1 with TRBJ2-3, with a possible D match to TRBD2 (5 bases). Germline V CDR1 and CDR2: DFQATT, SNEGSKA (reference sequence). The CDR3 sequence is 15 residues long. V was clipped by 0 bases and J by 0 bases, with 10 bases between them. CDR3 nucleotides: TGCAGTGCTAGAGATGGAGCGGCTAGCACAGATACGCAGTATTTT. Encoded protein: CSARDGAASTDTQYF.

This clonotype was seen many times. The V and J genes are TRBV28 and TRBJ2-3; D assignment may be TRBD1 or TRBD2 (5 bases each). The CDR3 length is 15 residues. V lost 3 bases and J lost 2, with 12 bases in between. Germline CDR1 reads MDHEN; CDR2 reads SYDVKM. The DNA for the CDR3 is TGTGCCAGCAGTTTTATTGGGGGTCCCACAGATACGCAGTATTTT. This sequence encodes CASSFIGGPTDTQYF.

V and J are TRBV5-4 and TRBJ1-2, with a weak D call TRBD1 (5 bases). Germline V CDR1 and CDR2: SGHNT, YYREEE (reference sequence). This CDR3 has 14 amino acids. V was cut by 1 base and J by 4 bases, with 11 bases left in between. The CDR3 DNA reads as TGTGCCAGCAGCTTGCCCGGGGCCCCCTATGGCTACACCTTC. Translated, it gives CASSLPGAPYGYTF.

Many counts were recorded for this clonotype. CDR3 residues: CASSQGQGFGYTF. The CDR3 coding sequence is TGTGCCAGCAGCCAGGGACAGGGGTTCGGCTACACCTTC. The V gene is TRBV6-1, the J gene TRBJ1-2, with 10 bases lining up with TRBD1. The CDR3 has 13 residues. V shed 6 bases, J shed 8 bases, and the junction held 6 bases outside the gene matches. The V gene's germline CDR1 is MNHNS and CDR2 SASEGT.

This clonotype has at least ten counts. The V gene is TRBV12-3 or TRBV12-4, the J gene TRBJ1-5; D not certain. V was cut by 2 bases and J by 7 bases, with 9 bases left in between. The CDR3 spans 13 residues. The CDR3 here is CASSLRIVQPQHF. The CDR3 nucleotides read TGTGCCAGCAGTTTAAGAATAGTGCAGCCCCAGCATTTT.

This sequence joins TRBV6-2 or TRBV6-3 and TRBJ1-5, with 8 bases fitting TRBD1. V was clipped by 0 bases and J by 1 base; unmatched bases: 2. This CDR3 contains 16 residues. The germline gives CDR1 MNHEY, CDR2 SVGEGT. CDR3 in amino acids: CASSYSRTGSNQPQHF. The DNA for the CDR3 is TGTGCCAGCAGTTACTCAAGGACAGGGAGCAATCAGCCCCAGCATTTT.

This clonotype was seen at least ten times. The chain employs TRBV7-2 and TRBJ2-2, with no clear D. Germline values: CDR1 SGHTA, CDR2 FQGNSA. The V gene lost 4 bases and the J gene lost 6 bases, with 18 bases spanning the gap. The CDR3 is made up of 16 amino acids. For the CDR3, the DNA is TGTGCCAGCAGCTCCGGCCCGGACCCCTCGGCCGGGGAGCTGTTTTTT. Translated, it gives CASSSGPDPSAGELFF.

The rearrangement uses TRBV20-1 and TRBJ1-3; the D gene is possibly TRBD1 (5 bases). Trimming took off 5 bases at V and 5 bases at J, with 22 bases between the two ends. CDR1 is DFQATT and CDR2 is SNEGSKA in the germline V gene (reference sequence). This CDR3 is 16 amino acids long. CDR3 protein: CSARAGTGPRRNTIYF. Here the CDR3 DNA reads TGCAGTGCTCGTGCCGGGACTGGACCTCGTAGAAACACCATATATTTT.

At least ten counts were recorded for this clonotype. The CDR3 DNA is TGTGCCAGCAGCCGACCGGGACAGGGGTTCGAGCAGTACTTC. The encoded protein is CASSRPGQGFEQYF. V is TRBV27 and J is TRBJ2-7; 10 nucleotides align to TRBD1. The CDR3 is made up of 14 amino acids. The germline V gene has CDR1 MNHEY and CDR2 SMNVEV (reference sequence). Unmatched junction bases numbered 8, after V lost 6 bases and J lost 6 bases.

The rearrangement links TRBV15 to TRBJ2-1; TRBD1 matches 10 bases. V lost 2 bases, J lost 6 bases, and 7 bases stayed unmatched. Germline CDR1 and CDR2: LNHNV and YYDKDF (reference sequence). The CDR3 runs to 16 residues. The DNA of the CDR3 is TGTGCCACCAGCAGACCCGGGACAGGGGATTTCAATGAGCAGTTCTTC. As protein: CATSRPGTGDFNEQFF.

With respect to this clonotype: This clone may be a read error of a much larger clone one base away. The chain links TRBV20-1 to TRBJ2-5; 7 positions match TRBD1. The J call could be wrong; TRBJ2-1 is a better fit for the DNA end. The CDR3 spans 13 residues. The germline CDR1 and CDR2 sequences are DFQATT and SNEGSKA (reference sequence). The CDR3 nucleotides read TGCAGTGCTGGAAGACAGGGCTGGGAGACCCAGTTCTTC. It codes for CSAGRQGWETQFF.

This chain joins TRBV5-1 and TRBJ2-3, with 10 bases aligning to TRBD2. The ends lost 0 bases at V and 3 bases at J; junction bases unmatched: 1. The CDR3 spans 15 residues. The germline CDR1 and CDR2 sequences are SGHRS and YFSETQ. CDR3: CASSLATSGTDTQYF. The CDR3 DNA reads as TGCGCCAGCAGCTTGGCGACTAGCGGGACAGATACGCAGTATTTT.

This clonotype was seen many times. This chain links TRBV2 with TRBJ2-2, with 9 bases lining up with TRBD1. The CDR3 loop spans 15 amino acids. Germline CDR1 reads SNHLY; CDR2 reads FYNNEI. J was trimmed by 7 bases and V by 5 bases; bases with no gene match: 8. Here the CDR3 reads CASSLLQGADGELFF. The CDR3 DNA reads as TGTGCCAGCAGTCTTCTACAGGGGGCGGACGGGGAGCTGTTTTTT.

This sequence joins TRBV27 and TRBJ2-2; TRBD2 matches at 13 bases. Trimming cost V 5 bases and J 1 base; bases outside gene matches: 7. Germline-derived CDR1 and CDR2 are MNHEY and SMNVEV (reference sequence). This CDR3 has 18 residues. CDR3 region: CASSASLAGGLNTGELFF. The CDR3, as DNA: TGTGCCAGCAGTGCCTCACTAGCGGGAGGGTTGAACACCGGGGAGCTGTTTTTT.

This clonotype has only a few counts. This chain uses TRBV19 with TRBJ1-6; unclear D gene. CDR3 size: 12 residues. Between the trimmed V and J ends, which lost 4 bases and 7 bases, there was a span of 5 bases. In germline, CDR1 is LNHDA, CDR2 SQIVND (reference sequence). CDR3 amino acids: CASSKRNSPLHF. The CDR3 DNA sequence: TGTGCCAGTAGTAAGAGAAATTCACCCCTCCACTTT.

This clonotype appeared many times. The gene calls are TRBV12-3 or TRBV12-4 and TRBJ1-6, with D hard to call. The CDR3 contains 14 residues. The V end was cut by 7 bases, the J end by 9 bases, with 16 bases between. Here the CDR3 DNA reads TGTGCCAGCACCCGGGGAGCCAGGTTTTCACCCCTCCACTTT. This gives the protein CASTRGARFSPLHF.

This clonotype was seen repeatedly, ten times or more. The rearrangement joins TRBV3-1 to TRBJ2-3; tentative D call: TRBD1 (5 bases). From germline, CDR1 is LGHDT and CDR2 YNNKEL (reference sequence). This CDR3 spans 14 amino acids. Trimming stripped 2 bases from V and 3 bases from J, with 9 bases between. For the CDR3, the DNA is TGTGCCAGCAGCCAAAGGGGCACTACAGATACGCAGTATTTT. Translation gives CASSQRGTTDTQYF.